Presented here are 8 T cell receptor beta chains from one specimen sequenced in a study of response to subunit inactivated influenza vaccine listed by TCRdb under 2018. Library preparation employed RT-PCR. TCRdb records Illumina HiSeq 2500 as the sequencer. Clones were called with MiXCR by TCRdb after fastp trimmed the public reads at Q25, and only in-frame beta chains were retained. Rows are unified per CDR3 protein, each entry keeping the most common DNA and genes. The sample has about 520,000 distinct CDR3 sequences on record, about 25% of them singletons. Of the sample, less than 2.5% falls within the top ten clones. The sequences come from CD4+ T cells sorted from PBMCs, collected 4 to 6 days after vaccination. The receptor set was obtained from a man in his fifties or sixties who received an inactivated influenza vaccine. Donor details come from another sample of the same person, matched by shared clones.

The chain links TRBV5-1 to TRBJ2-3; TRBD2 aligns across 10 bases. Germline CDR1 reads SGHRS; CDR2 reads YFSETQ. V was pared by 0 bases and J by 3 bases, with 7 bases of the junction left unmatched. This CDR3 contains 17 residues. CDR3 sequence: CASSLESAGGPTDTQYF. CDR3 bases: TGCGCCAGCAGCTTGGAGTCAGCGGGAGGGCCGACAGATACGCAGTATTTT. Full variable domain (missing parts from reference TRBV5-1 and TRBJ2-3): KAGVTQTPRYLIKTRGQQVTLSCSPISGHRSVSWYQQTPGQGLQFLFEYFSETQRNKGNFPGRFSGRQFSNSRSEMNVSTLELGDSALYLCASSLESAGGPTDTQYFGPGTRLTVL.

This sequence joins TRBV27 and TRBJ2-5, with D possibly being TRBD1 (5 bases). The germline V gene has CDR1 MNHEY and CDR2 SMNVEV (reference sequence). The CDR3 contains 15 residues. V dropped 2 bases and J dropped 3 bases, with 13 bases sitting between them. CDR3 region: CASSLEAGFKETQYF. The CDR3 DNA reads as TGTGCCAGCAGTTTAGAGGCAGGGTTTAAAGAGACCCAGTACTTC.

The chain uses TRBV5-6 and TRBJ2-7; a possible D gene is TRBD1 (5 bases). CDR1 and CDR2 from the germline V gene are SGHDT and YYEEEE. The CDR3 is 14 residues long. The V gene lost 3 bases and the J gene lost 3 bases, with 13 bases spanning the gap. CDR3 bases: TGTGCCAGCAGCTCCGTGACAGTAATCTACGAGCAGTACTTC. It translates to CASSSVTVIYEQYF.

This clonotype has more than one count but fewer than ten. The chain recombines TRBV7-2 with TRBJ1-1; D might be TRBD1 (6 bases). V was clipped by 1 base and J by 4 bases, with 10 bases between them. The CDR3 sequence is 14 residues long. CDR1 SGHTA and CDR2 FQGNSA come from the germline V gene. The CDR3 spells CASSLDARGTEAFF. CDR3 nucleotides: TGTGCCAGCAGCTTAGACGCCAGGGGCACTGAAGCTTTCTTT.

The rearrangement uses TRBV10-3 and TRBJ2-5; 7 nucleotides line up with TRBD1. Germline V gene sequence: CDR1 ENHRY, CDR2 SYGVKD. The junction had 0 bases not matched to a gene; V was cut back by 2 bases and J by 3 bases. The CDR3 covers 13 residues. CDR3 nucleotides: TGTGCCATCAGTGAGACAGGGGAAGAGACCCAGTACTTC. It specifies CAISETGEETQYF.

The chain employs TRBV7-8 and TRBJ1-5; tentatively, D is TRBD1 (5 bases). Trimming took 1 base from V and 7 from J, leaving 14 bases between them. Germline V CDR1 and CDR2: SGHVS, FQNEAQ. There are 15 residues in the CDR3. CDR3 DNA: TGTGCCAGCAGCTTAGAGGGTAGGGGAACCCAGCCCCAGCATTTT. Amino acid sequence: CASSLEGRGTQPQHF.

This clonotype was observed a handful of times. This chain uses TRBV9 with TRBJ1-2; D unclear. Per germline, CDR1 SGDLS and CDR2 YYNGEE. This CDR3 has 14 amino acids. With 4 bases removed from V and 2 bases from J, the gap between germline ends came to 12 bases. This CDR3 reads CASSSRTGNYGYTF. The CDR3 bases are TGTGCCAGCAGCTCTAGGACGGGCAACTATGGCTACACCTTC.

In its sample, this clonotype was seen a few times. The chain couples TRBV28 to TRBJ1-1, with 8 bases aligning to TRBD1. The length of the CDR3 is 15 residues. Per the germline V gene, CDR1 is MDHEN and CDR2 is SYDVKM. V dropped 6 bases and J dropped 4; count of bases not matched to a gene: 10. The CDR3 loop is CASSAPGQGLTEAFF. The CDR3, as DNA: TGTGCCAGCAGCGCTCCTGGACAGGGCCTCACTGAAGCTTTCTTT.